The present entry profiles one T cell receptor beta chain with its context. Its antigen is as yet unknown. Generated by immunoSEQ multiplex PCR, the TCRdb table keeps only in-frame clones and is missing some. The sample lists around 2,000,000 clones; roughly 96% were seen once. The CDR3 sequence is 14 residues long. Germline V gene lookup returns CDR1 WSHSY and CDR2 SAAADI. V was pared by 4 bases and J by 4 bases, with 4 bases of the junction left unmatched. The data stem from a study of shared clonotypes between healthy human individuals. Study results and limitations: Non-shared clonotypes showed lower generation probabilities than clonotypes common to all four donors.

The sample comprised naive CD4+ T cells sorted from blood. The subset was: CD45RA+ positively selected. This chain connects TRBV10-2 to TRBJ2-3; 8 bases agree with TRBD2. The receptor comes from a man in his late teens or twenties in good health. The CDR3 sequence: CASSAPGGADTQYF. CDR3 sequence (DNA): TGCGCCAGCAGTGCGCCGGGGGGGGCAGATACGCAGTATTTT.